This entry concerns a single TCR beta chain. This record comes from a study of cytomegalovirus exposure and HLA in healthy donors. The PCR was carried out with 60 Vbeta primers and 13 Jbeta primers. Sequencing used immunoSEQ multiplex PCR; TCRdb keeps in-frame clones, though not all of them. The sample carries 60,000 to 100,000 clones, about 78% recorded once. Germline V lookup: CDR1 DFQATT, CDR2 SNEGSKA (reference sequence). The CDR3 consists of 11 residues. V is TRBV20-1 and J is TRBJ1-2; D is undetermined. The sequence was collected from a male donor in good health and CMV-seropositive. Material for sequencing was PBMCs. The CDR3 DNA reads TGCAGCGCCGGGGTATCCTATGGCTACACCTTC. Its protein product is CSAGVSYGYTF.